Below, 28 T cell receptor beta chains from the same sample are listed, as sequenced in a study of T-cell reconstitution after alpha-beta-depleted transplantation in children. Molecular barcoding with unique molecular identifiers was used for the TCRbeta library. One entry per CDR3 protein results from TCRdb running MiXCR on the PCR reads. This table has roughly 500,000 distinct CDR3 sequences, under 15% appearing once. The sequences come from PBMCs from the stem cell graft donor, collected from the stem cell graft. Source of these receptors: a human donor who donated a stem cell graft to a child with combined immunodeficiency.

The chain has TRBV5-1 and TRBJ2-7; 10 nucleotides line up with TRBD2. CDR3 length: 15 residues. V shed 4 bases, J shed 2 bases, and the junction held 6 bases outside the gene matches. The V gene's germline CDR1 is SGHRS and CDR2 YFSETQ. CDR3 amino acids: CASSPVLAGAYEQYF. DNA of the CDR3: TGCGCCAGCAGCCCCGTGCTAGCGGGGGCCTACGAGCAGTACTTC. Full variable domain (remainder filled in from reference TRBV5-1 and TRBJ2-7): KAGVTQTPRYLIKTRGQQVTLSCSPISGHRSVSWYQQTPGQGLQFLFEYFSETQRNKGNFPGRFSGRQFSNSRSEMNVSTLELGDSALYLCASSPVLAGAYEQYFGPGTRLTVT.

The rearrangement uses TRBV13 and TRBJ2-7; 9 bases align to TRBD1. Germline CDR1 reads PRHDT; CDR2 reads FYEKMQ (reference sequence). With 5 bases clipped from V and 0 bases from J, the junction kept 5 bases outside the gene matches. The CDR3 has 15 residues. The CDR3, as DNA: TGTGCCAGCAGCACGCGGACAGGGGTCTCCTACGAGCAGTACTTC. Its protein product is CASSTRTGVSYEQYF.

V and J are TRBV3-1 and TRBJ2-4; 10 positions agree with TRBD1. The length of the CDR3 is 15 residues. Germline V gene sequence: CDR1 LGHDT, CDR2 YNNKEL (reference sequence). V was clipped by 5 bases and J by 8 bases; unmatched bases: 9. This CDR3 reads CASSSGTGAFHIQYF. The CDR3, as DNA: TGTGCCAGCAGCTCTGGGACAGGGGCATTTCACATTCAGTACTTC.

The J gene is TRBJ2-1, the V gene TRBV27; the D call may be TRBD1 or TRBD2 (5 bases each). The CDR3 consists of 14 residues. Trimming shortened V by 3 bases and J by 6 bases, and 12 bases separated the two germline ends. In germline, CDR1 is MNHEY, CDR2 SMNVEV (reference sequence). CDR3 in amino acids: CASSLTGPINEQFF. DNA of the CDR3: TGTGCCAGCAGTTTGACGGGACCCATCAATGAGCAGTTCTTC.

This clonotype was seen only a few times. The V call is TRBV18, the J call TRBJ2-3; 9 nucleotides match TRBD1. Germline lookup yields CDR1 KGHSH and CDR2 LQKENI. This CDR3 spans 15 amino acids. The V gene end was trimmed by 3 bases and the J gene end by 4 bases; junction bases not matched to a gene: 5. In DNA, the CDR3 is TGTGCCAGCTCACCGATGGGACAGGGTTCAGATACGCAGTATTTT. Its protein product is CASSPMGQGSDTQYF. Complete variable domain (other parts from reference TRBV18 and TRBJ2-3): NAGVMQNPRHLVRRRGQEARLRCSPMKGHSHVYWYRQLPEEGLKFMVYLQKENIIDESGMPKERFSAEFPKEGPSILRIQQVVRGDSAAYFCASSPMGQGSDTQYFGPGTRLTVL.

J is TRBJ1-6 and V is TRBV20-1; D not resolved. The length of the CDR3 is 13 residues. Germline-derived CDR1 and CDR2 are DFQATT and SNEGSKA (reference sequence). Trimming pared 8 bases from V and 8 bases from J, leaving 16 bases between. The CDR3: CSPTGQRHSPLHF. The CDR3 DNA follows: TGCAGTCCGACTGGCCAGCGACATTCACCCCTCCACTTT.

The DNA for the CDR3 is TGTGCCAGCAGGGACAGTTATTACAATGAGCAGTTCTTC. Protein sequence: CASRDSYYNEQFF. The chain combines TRBV7-2 with TRBJ2-1; TRBD1 might be the D (6 bases). Germline V CDR1 and CDR2: SGHTA, FQGNSA. The CDR3 is 13 residues long. V lost 6 bases and J lost 4, with 10 bases in between.

This clonotype occurred many times. V and J are TRBV4-3 and TRBJ2-5; D is unresolved. The CDR3 totals 14 residues. The V end lost 1 base, the J end lost 5 bases, and 11 bases lay between the germline ends. Looked up from germline, CDR1 is LGHNA and CDR2 is YSLEER. CDR3 nucleotides: TGCGCCAGCAGCCAAGGCGTTAACGGGGAGACCCAGTACTTC. The encoded protein is CASSQGVNGETQYF.

This clonotype was seen a handful of times. V is TRBV6-4 and J is TRBJ2-5; 10 positions agree with TRBD2. V was clipped by 2 bases and J by 2 bases; unmatched bases: 14. This CDR3 has 19 residues. Germline CDR1 reads MRHNA; CDR2 reads SNTAGT. The CDR3 reads CASSDARLAGTSVQETQYF. CDR3 bases: TGTGCCAGCAGTGACGCCAGATTAGCCGGGACTAGCGTACAAGAGACCCAGTACTTC.

This clonotype came up a few times. The chain carries TRBV12-3 or TRBV12-4 and TRBJ1-2; no clear D. CDR3 size: 14 residues. V shed 7 bases and J shed 0 bases, with 12 bases lying between them. CDR3 sequence: CASKSRTPNYGYTF. In DNA form, the CDR3 reads TGTGCCAGCAAGTCGAGGACCCCTAACTATGGCTACACCTTC.

This clonotype was observed a handful of times. The gene calls are TRBV28 and TRBJ2-1; D is unresolved. The CDR3 runs 13 residues. The germline V gene encodes CDR1 MDHEN and CDR2 SYDVKM. DNA for the CDR3: TGTGCTACGACCCCCGGCAGCTACAATGAGCAGTTCTTC. It codes for CATTPGSYNEQFF. The full variable domain, its missing parts supplied by reference TRBV28 and TRBJ2-1, is DVKVTQSSRYLVKRTGEKVFLECVQDMDHENMFWYRQDPGLGLRLIYFSYDVKMKEKGDIPEGYSVSREKKERFSLILESASTNQTSMYLCATTPGSYNEQFFGPGTRLTVL.

This clonotype showed up just a few times. V usage is TRBV24-1 and J usage is TRBJ2-6; 7 bases are a match to TRBD1. CDR3 length: 20 amino acids. J was trimmed by 1 base and V by 4 bases; bases with no gene match: 15. The V gene's germline CDR1 is KGHDR and CDR2 SFDVKD. The CDR3 DNA follows: TGTGCCACCAGTGACCCCCGGGAACAGGGGTTTAGTTCTGGGGCCAACGTCCTGACTTTC. Protein product: CATSDPREQGFSSGANVLTF.

The V gene is TRBV6-2 or TRBV6-3, the J gene TRBJ2-7; 11 bases map to TRBD2. With 6 bases clipped from V and 5 bases from J, the junction kept 6 bases outside the gene matches. Germline-derived CDR1 and CDR2 are MNHEY and SVGEGT. The CDR3 length is 14 residues. Written as DNA, the CDR3 is TGTGCCAGCAGCCGACTAGCGGGAAAGGACGAGCAGTACTTC. Translation: CASSRLAGKDEQYF.

This clonotype showed up many times. The chain joins TRBV4-3 to TRBJ2-7; D unresolved. CDR1 is LGHNA, CDR2 YSLEER, per germline. The CDR3 spans 14 residues. Between the trimmed V and J ends, which lost 1 base and 5 bases, there was a span of 12 bases. This chain's CDR3 is CASSQGGSPHEQYF. The DNA of the CDR3 is TGCGCCAGCAGCCAAGGCGGCAGTCCCCACGAGCAGTACTTC.

There are many counts of this clonotype. This chain connects TRBV12-3 or TRBV12-4 to TRBJ2-2, with 8 bases matching TRBD2. The CDR3 is 16 residues long. With 5 bases clipped from V and 1 base from J, the junction kept 6 bases outside the gene matches. The CDR3 sequence: CASSPLLAENTGELFF. The CDR3 DNA sequence: TGTGCCAGCAGTCCGTTACTAGCGGAGAACACCGGGGAGCTGTTTTTT.

This clonotype turned up a few times. The chain employs TRBV9 and TRBJ2-3; D is undetermined. This CDR3 comprises 16 residues. Germline assignment: CDR1 SGDLS and CDR2 YYNGEE. Trimming took 4 bases from V and 7 from J, leaving 22 bases between them. The CDR3 DNA is TGTGCCAGCAGCTCCCCACGAGCTCGAATTACAAATACGCAGTATTTT. Protein: CASSSPRARITNTQYF.

The V gene is TRBV5-5, the J gene TRBJ1-2; 12 positions agree with TRBD1. Germline lookup yields CDR1 SGHKS and CDR2 YYEKEE (reference sequence). V dropped 0 bases and J dropped 6; count of bases not matched to a gene: 3. The CDR3 totals 15 residues. Here the CDR3 reads CASSLEGTGGDGYTF. The CDR3 DNA sequence: TGTGCCAGCAGCTTGGAAGGGACAGGGGGCGATGGCTACACCTTC.

The V and J genes are TRBV6-1 and TRBJ2-5; tentative D call: TRBD2 (6 bases). V lost 11 bases and J lost 5, with 24 bases in between. The CDR3 loop spans 15 amino acids. Germline assignment: CDR1 MNHNS and CDR2 SASEGT. CDR3 residues: CAGGEAGTGRETQYF. The CDR3 nucleotides are TGTGCCGGGGGAGAAGCGGGTACGGGCAGGGAGACCCAGTACTTC.

This clonotype was found a few times. This chain joins TRBV15 and TRBJ2-7; D is tentatively TRBD1 or TRBD2 (6 bases each). V was pared by 5 bases and J by 4 bases, with 30 bases between. The CDR3 has 19 amino acids. CDR1 is LNHNV and CDR2 is YYDKDF in the germline V gene (reference sequence). The DNA for the CDR3 is TGTGCCACCAGCGGACCACATTCCGGAGGGACACCGGCACTTTACGAGCAGTACTTC. This sequence encodes CATSGPHSGGTPALYEQYF. Full variable domain (remainder filled in from reference TRBV15 and TRBJ2-7): DAMVIQNPRYQVTQFGKPVTLSCSQTLNHNVMYWYQQKSSQAPKLLFHYYDKDFNNEADTPDNFQSRRPNTSFCFLDIRSPGLGDTAMYLCATSGPHSGGTPALYEQYFGPGTRLTVT.

The V gene is TRBV25-1, the J gene TRBJ2-5; D possibly matches TRBD1 or TRBD2 (5 bases each). Trimming took 3 bases from V and 1 from J, leaving 15 bases between them. The CDR3 contains 16 residues. From germline, CDR1 is MGHDK and CDR2 SYGVNS. CDR3 nucleotides: TGTGCCAGCAGTGACCGGCGGGCAGGGACCCAAGAGACCCAGTACTTC. Amino acid sequence: CASSDRRAGTQETQYF. Variable domain in full (rest from reference TRBV25-1 and TRBJ2-5): EADIYQTPRYLVIGTGKKITLECSQTMGHDKMYWYQQDPGMELHLIHYSYGVNSTEKGDLSSESTVSRIRTEHFPLTLESARPSHTSQYLCASSDRRAGTQETQYFGPGTRLLVL.

This clonotype has at least ten counts. The V gene is TRBV7-8, the J gene TRBJ2-1, with a weak D call TRBD1 (6 bases). Germline V gene lookup returns CDR1 SGHVS and CDR2 FQNEAQ. This CDR3 is 14 amino acids long. V shed 4 bases and J shed 4 bases, with 11 bases lying between them. CDR3 coding DNA: TGTGCCAGCAGCTCCGGGACACAGTACAATGAGCAGTTCTTC. Translating it yields CASSSGTQYNEQFF.

This clonotype was seen a handful of times. The rearrangement uses TRBV29-1 and TRBJ1-4, with 8 bases lining up with TRBD1. Germline loops: CDR1 SQVTM, CDR2 ANQGSEA. The CDR3 covers 18 residues. V shed 6 bases, J shed 0 bases, and the junction held 15 bases outside the gene matches. CDR3 protein: CSVLDLTGDLATNEKLFF. The CDR3 region has the DNA TGCAGCGTCCTAGACCTGACAGGGGATTTGGCAACTAATGAAAAACTGTTTTTT.

This clonotype has a handful of counts. The chain employs TRBV20-1 and TRBJ2-1, with 7 bases identical to TRBD2. CDR3 length: 16 amino acids. The V segment lost 1 base and the J segment 7 bases; nucleotides outside the gene matches: 13. From germline, CDR1 is DFQATT and CDR2 SNEGSKA (reference sequence). The chain's CDR3 is CSARAPGLVLGNEQFF. In nucleotides, the CDR3 is TGCAGTGCTAGAGCCCCCGGACTAGTACTGGGGAATGAGCAGTTCTTC.

A few counts support this clonotype. This chain links TRBV27 with TRBJ2-7, with D maybe TRBD1 (6 bases). This CDR3 is built from 11 residues. Germline CDR1 reads MNHEY; CDR2 reads SMNVEV (reference sequence). The germline V and J ends were trimmed by 10 bases and 2 bases, with 9 bases remaining between them. The CDR3: CATQGPYEQYF. CDR3 DNA: TGTGCCACCCAGGGGCCCTACGAGCAGTACTTC.

This chain connects TRBV15 to TRBJ2-7; 10 nucleotides match TRBD2. With 0 bases clipped from V and 4 bases from J, the junction kept 6 bases outside the gene matches. CDR3 size: 16 residues. CDR1 is LNHNV, CDR2 YYDKDF, per germline (reference sequence). This chain's CDR3 is CATSRESGRAGYEQYF. Here the CDR3 DNA reads TGTGCCACCAGCAGAGAGAGCGGGAGGGCCGGTTACGAGCAGTACTTC.

This clonotype was detected many times. The V gene is TRBV5-1, the J gene TRBJ2-1; TRBD2 matches 10 bases. Germline V gene data show CDR1 as SGHRS and CDR2 as YFSETQ. The CDR3 length is 16 residues. V dropped 0 bases and J dropped 3; count of bases not matched to a gene: 3. In DNA, the CDR3 is TGCGCCAGCAGCTTGGTCGCTAGCGGGAGCTACAATGAGCAGTTCTTC. It translates to CASSLVASGSYNEQFF. Full variable domain (outside the CDR3, taken from reference TRBV5-1 and TRBJ2-1): KAGVTQTPRYLIKTRGQQVTLSCSPISGHRSVSWYQQTPGQGLQFLFEYFSETQRNKGNFPGRFSGRQFSNSRSEMNVSTLELGDSALYLCASSLVASGSYNEQFFGPGTRLTVL.

The table lists this clonotype with a few counts. This chain connects TRBV7-2 to TRBJ2-7, with 7 bases that match TRBD2. CDR3 length: 14 residues. Germline CDR1 reads SGHTA; CDR2 reads FQGNSA. J gave up 6 bases and V 3 bases, and 8 bases lay outside the gene matches. The CDR3 loop reads CASSFAGAASEQYF. Here the CDR3 DNA reads TGTGCCAGCAGCTTCGCGGGAGCGGCTTCCGAGCAGTACTTC.

This clonotype was detected many times. This chain joins TRBV10-3 and TRBJ2-7; D call uncertain. CDR1 and CDR2 (germline): ENHRY, SYGVKD. The CDR3 has 14 residues. The V end lost 5 bases, the J end lost 1 base, and 12 bases lay between the germline ends. In DNA form, the CDR3 reads TGTGCCATCAGTCCGCCACGAGGATCCTACGAGCAGTACTTC. It specifies CAISPPRGSYEQYF.